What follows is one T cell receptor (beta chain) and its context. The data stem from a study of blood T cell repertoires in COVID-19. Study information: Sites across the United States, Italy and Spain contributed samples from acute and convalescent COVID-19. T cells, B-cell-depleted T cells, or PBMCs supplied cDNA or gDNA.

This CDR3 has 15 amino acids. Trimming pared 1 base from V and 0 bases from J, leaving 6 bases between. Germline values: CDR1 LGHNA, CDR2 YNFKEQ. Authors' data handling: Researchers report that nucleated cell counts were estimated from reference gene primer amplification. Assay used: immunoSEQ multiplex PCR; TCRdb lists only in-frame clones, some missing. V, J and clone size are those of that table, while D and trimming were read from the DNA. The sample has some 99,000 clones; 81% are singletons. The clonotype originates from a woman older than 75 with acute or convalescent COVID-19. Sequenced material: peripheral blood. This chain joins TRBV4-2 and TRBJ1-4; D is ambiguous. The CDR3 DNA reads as TGTGCCAGCAGCCAAGTAAGCACAACTAATGAAAAACTGTTTTTT. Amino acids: CASSQVSTTNEKLFF.